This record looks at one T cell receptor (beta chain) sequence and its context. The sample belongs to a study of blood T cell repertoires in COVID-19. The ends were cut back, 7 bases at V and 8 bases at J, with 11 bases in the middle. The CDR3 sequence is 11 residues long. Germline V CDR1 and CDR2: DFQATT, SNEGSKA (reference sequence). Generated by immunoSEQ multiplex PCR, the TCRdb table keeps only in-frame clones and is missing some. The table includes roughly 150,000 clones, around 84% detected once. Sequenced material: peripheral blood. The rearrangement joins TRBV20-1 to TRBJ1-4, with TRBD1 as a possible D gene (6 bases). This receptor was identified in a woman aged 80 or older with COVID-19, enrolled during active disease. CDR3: CSVETGEKLFF. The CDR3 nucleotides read TGCAGTGTTGAAACAGGGGAAAAACTGTTTTTT.